This T cell receptor beta chain was retrieved from a study of blood T cell repertoires in COVID-19. Study background: Samples taken during acute and convalescent COVID-19 were collected in the United States, Italy and Spain.

This CDR3 contains 15 residues. Looked up from germline, CDR1 is SGHAT and CDR2 is FQNNGV. Trimming at V came to 1 base and at J to 5 bases, leaving 4 bases not matched to a gene. In the original workflow: The authors estimated nucleated cell counts from reference gene primer amplification. The assay was immunoSEQ multiplex PCR, and TCRdb's table has in-frame clones only and misses some. The DNA was the basis for D and trimming; V, J and clone size are from that table. The sample has 200,000 to 300,000 clones; 85% are singletons. The source is a woman aged 55-69 years with active or convalescent COVID-19. The chain carries TRBV11-2 and TRBJ2-1, with 8 bases fitting TRBD1. Input material: peripheral blood. CDR3 amino acids: CASSLGTGNNNEQFF. CDR3 DNA: TGTGCCAGCAGCTTAGGGACAGGGAATAACAATGAGCAGTTCTTC.